This is a list of T cell receptor beta chains from one sample in a study of T cells in Graves' hyperthyroidism and ophthalmopathy. One entry per CDR3 protein, called by TCRdb with MiXCR from the multiplex PCR reads. Among roughly 260,000 distinct CDR3 sequences listed, less than 15% were seen once. The sequencing sample was made of blood. The receptors were gathered from a middle-aged woman with Graves' hyperthyroidism that later progressed to Graves' ophthalmopathy. The CDR3 runs from the conserved cysteine through the conserved F or W. The D gene is left open where the match is weak. Where a row states a size, it is once, few, many or the class of an expanded clone; other rows omit it.

D: -; size: many; J: TRBJ2-7; V: TRBV6-1; CDR3: CASRSSNSGFEQYF; DNA: TGTGCCAGCAGATCCTCGAACTCAGGGTTCGAGCAGTACTTC
D: -; size: many; J: TRBJ2-6; V: TRBV3-1; CDR3: CASSQESGAQGANVLTF; DNA: TGTGCCAGCAGCCAAGAATCGGGGGCGCAAGGGGCCAACGTCCTGACTTTC
D: -; size: many; J: TRBJ1-3; V: TRBV7-9; CDR3: CASSLTRINTIYF; DNA: TGTGCCAGCAGCTTAACCAGGATAAACACCATATATTTT
D: TRBD2; size: many; J: TRBJ2-3; V: TRBV28; CDR3: CASSPHSSGDFTDTQYF; DNA: TGTGCCAGCAGTCCCCATAGTAGCGGGGATTTCACAGATACGCAGTATTTT
D: TRBD1; size: many; J: TRBJ2-7; V: TRBV10-3; CDR3: CAISSEDRGEQYF; DNA: TGTGCCATCAGTTCCGAGGACAGGGGCGAGCAGTACTTC
D: -; size: few; J: TRBJ2-6; V: TRBV7-6; CDR3: CASSDMKSSSGANVLTF; DNA: TGTGCCAGCAGCGATATGAAGAGTAGCTCTGGGGCCAACGTCCTGACTTTC
D: -; size: -; J: TRBJ2-1; V: TRBV19; CDR3: CASSQGQHNEQFF; DNA: TGTGCCAGTAGTCAAGGGCAACACAATGAGCAGTTCTTC
D: TRBD2; size: many; J: TRBJ2-3; V: TRBV28; CDR3: CASPPGLAQRTDTQYF; DNA: TGTGCCAGCCCTCCGGGACTAGCGCAACGCACAGATACGCAGTATTTT
D: TRBD2; size: -; J: TRBJ2-7; V: TRBV14; CDR3: CASSQTAGGWSEQYF; DNA: TGTGCCAGCAGCCAAACAGCGGGAGGTTGGTCCGAGCAGTACTTC
D: -; size: few; J: TRBJ2-2; V: TRBV6-5; CDR3: CASSYTGWDGELFF; DNA: TGTGCCAGCAGTTACACCGGGTGGGACGGGGAGCTGTTTTTT
D: -; size: many; J: TRBJ2-7; V: TRBV7-6; CDR3: CASSLPPQEGGTYEQYF; DNA: TGTGCCAGCAGCTTACCCCCCCAAGAGGGAGGCACCTACGAGCAGTACTTC
D: -; size: few; J: TRBJ2-4; V: TRBV20-1; CDR3: CSARDRRQAKNIQYF; DNA: TGCAGTGCTAGAGATAGGAGGCAGGCCAAAAACATTCAGTACTTC
D: -; size: -; J: TRBJ2-2; V: TRBV12-3/TRBV12-4; CDR3: CASSLGGGWANTGELFF; DNA: TGTGCCAGCAGTTTAGGGGGCGGGTGGGCGAACACCGGGGAGCTGTTTTTT
D: -; size: -; J: TRBJ2-5; V: TRBV27; CDR3: CASSLLGSWETQYF; DNA: TGTGCCAGCAGTTTATTAGGTAGCTGGGAGACCCAGTACTTC
D: -; size: few; J: TRBJ1-1; V: TRBV7-3; CDR3: CASSLGPVPRKSNTEAFF; DNA: TGTGCCAGCAGCTTAGGGCCCGTCCCCCGAAAGTCGAACACTGAAGCTTTCTTT
D: TRBD1; size: many; J: TRBJ1-6; V: TRBV20-1; CDR3: CSAREYQGAENSPLHF; DNA: TGCAGTGCTAGAGAGTATCAGGGGGCCGAAAATTCACCCCTCCACTTT
D: TRBD1; size: many; J: TRBJ1-6; V: TRBV6-1; CDR3: CASSPQGASPLHF; DNA: TGTGCCAGCAGTCCACAGGGGGCTTCACCCCTCCACTTT
D: -; size: many; J: TRBJ2-3; V: TRBV14; CDR3: CASSQVWDQRAGDTQYF; DNA: TGTGCCAGCAGCCAAGTTTGGGACCAAAGAGCAGGGGATACGCAGTATTTT
D: TRBD2; size: many; J: TRBJ2-7; V: TRBV27; CDR3: CASALRTSGRVEQYF; DNA: TGTGCCAGCGCCCTGAGGACTAGCGGCCGGGTGGAGCAGTACTTC
D: -; size: many; J: TRBJ2-5; V: TRBV29-1; CDR3: CSVEADGLETQYF; DNA: TGCAGCGTTGAAGCTGACGGGCTAGAGACCCAGTACTTC
D: -; size: many; J: TRBJ1-1; V: TRBV9; CDR3: CASRDNRTNTEAFF; DNA: TGTGCCAGCAGGGACAATAGGACAAACACTGAAGCTTTCTTT
D: TRBD1; size: many; J: TRBJ1-6; V: TRBV28; CDR3: CAIDERGRLNSPLHF; DNA: TGTGCCATTGACGAAAGGGGGCGATTGAATTCACCCCTCCACTTT
D: TRBD1; size: many; J: TRBJ1-2; V: TRBV28; CDR3: CASSPTGQVGYGYTF; DNA: TGTGCCAGCAGTCCGACCGGACAGGTGGGCTATGGCTACACCTTC
D: TRBD1; size: many; J: TRBJ1-1; V: TRBV28; CDR3: CASSLITGAASTEAFF; DNA: TGTGCCAGCAGTTTAATAACAGGGGCCGCTAGTACTGAAGCTTTCTTT
D: -; size: many; J: TRBJ1-3; V: TRBV27; CDR3: CASSLYGRPGSGNTIYF; DNA: TGTGCCAGCAGTTTATACGGCAGGCCAGGCTCTGGAAACACCATATATTTT
D: TRBD2; size: few; J: TRBJ2-3; V: TRBV7-3; CDR3: CASSLRTSGPDTQYF; DNA: TGTGCCAGCAGCTTAAGGACTAGCGGGCCAGATACGCAGTATTTT